These 20 T cell receptor beta chains came from one sample sequenced in a study of cytomegalovirus exposure and HLA in healthy donors. Vbeta (60) and Jbeta (13) primers were used in the PCR. Only in-frame clones appear in the TCRdb table, and some are missing; sequencing was by immunoSEQ multiplex PCR. The sample includes some 150,000 clones, 80% to 90% of them seen just once. The specimen sequenced was PBMCs. The receptor source for this set is a woman between 50 and 59 years old in good health and CMV-seronegative.

This clone was observed a few times. Other DNA sequences of this sample code for an identical CDR3. The gene calls are TRBV9 and TRBJ1-3, with D tentatively TRBD1 (6 bases). Per the germline V gene, CDR1 is SGDLS and CDR2 is YYNGEE. V was trimmed by 4 bases and J by 0 bases, leaving 11 bases between them. The CDR3 length is 15 residues. CDR3 region: CASSPGGHSGNTIYF. The DNA of the CDR3 is TGTGCCAGCAGCCCCGGGGGGCACTCTGGAAACACCATATATTTT.

This rearrangement joins TRBV29-1 to TRBJ2-2; D is perhaps TRBD1 (6 bases). The CDR3 covers 14 residues. Germline V CDR1 and CDR2: SQVTM, ANQGSEA. V was pared by 6 bases and J by 3 bases, with 14 bases between. CDR3 amino acids: CSVPGTLDTGELFF. CDR3 nucleotide sequence: TGCAGCGTCCCCGGGACACTCGACACCGGGGAGCTGTTTTTT.

The rearrangement links TRBV28 to TRBJ1-2; D gene ambiguous. The germline V gene has CDR1 MDHEN and CDR2 SYDVKM. The CDR3 consists of 12 residues. V lost 6 bases and J lost 4, with 9 bases in between. In DNA, the CDR3 is TGTGCCAGCAGACCGGGTCTCTATGGCTACACCTTC. Its translation: CASRPGLYGYTF.

This chain connects TRBV2 to TRBJ1-2; 9 bases are a match to TRBD1. J was trimmed by 8 bases and V by 8 bases; bases with no gene match: 3. Germline V CDR1 and CDR2: SNHLY, FYNNEI. This CDR3 has 11 amino acids. The chain's CDR3 is CASGTGHGYTF. The CDR3 coding sequence is TGTGCCAGCGGGACAGGGCACGGCTACACCTTC.

The J gene is TRBJ1-4, the V gene TRBV5-4; D is perhaps TRBD1 (5 bases). V lost 4 bases to trimming and J lost 8 bases, with 18 bases between them. The CDR3 consists of 15 residues. Germline V gene data show CDR1 as SGHNT and CDR2 as YYREEE (reference sequence). The CDR3 DNA follows: TGTGCCAGCAGCCCCCGGGGGACTAAAGAGGAAAAACTGTTTTTT. This encodes CASSPRGTKEEKLFF.

This chain connects TRBV7-9 to TRBJ1-3, with D perhaps matching TRBD1 (5 bases). CDR1 and CDR2 (germline): SEHNR, FQNEAQ (reference sequence). This CDR3 comprises 14 residues. V was pared by 4 bases and J by 1 base, with 8 bases between. The CDR3 here is CASSYQGSGNTIYF. DNA of the CDR3: TGTGCCAGCAGCTACCAGGGATCTGGAAACACCATATATTTT.

The J gene is TRBJ2-5, the V gene TRBV2; D unresolved. Germline V lookup: CDR1 SNHLY, CDR2 FYNNEI. V was clipped by 5 bases and J by 2 bases, with 12 bases between them. The CDR3 length is 14 residues. CDR3 nucleotide sequence: TGTGCCAGCAGTCCTCAGTTGAGGCAAGAGACCCAGTACTTC. Protein sequence: CASSPQLRQETQYF.

This clone was detected only a few times. The J gene is TRBJ2-7, the V gene TRBV11-3; 8 nucleotides align to TRBD2. This CDR3 region has 13 residues. Germline V CDR1 and CDR2: SGHNT, YENEEA. The V segment lost 4 bases and the J segment 7 bases; nucleotides outside the gene matches: 6. CDR3 amino acids: CASSSSGRGEQYF. Here the CDR3 DNA reads TGTGCCAGCAGCTCGAGCGGGAGAGGGGAGCAGTACTTC.

The J gene is TRBJ1-3, the V gene TRBV5-5; D unresolved. V lost 0 bases to trimming and J lost 8 bases, with 12 bases between them. This CDR3 is 14 amino acids long. Per the germline V gene, CDR1 is SGHKS and CDR2 is YYEKEE (reference sequence). The CDR3 DNA reads as TGTGCCAGCAGCTTGGGGTTTAGTACGGACACCATATATTTT. Its translation: CASSLGFSTDTIYF.

CDR3: CASSRDRGTMNTEAFF. The CDR3 region has the DNA TGTGCCAGCAGCCGAGACAGGGGTACCATGAACACTGAAGCTTTCTTT. The chain couples TRBV7-2 to TRBJ1-1; TRBD1 matches at 8 bases. The germline CDR1 and CDR2 sequences are SGHTA and FQGNSA. This CDR3 contains 16 residues. The V segment lost 5 bases and the J segment 0 bases; nucleotides outside the gene matches: 8.

The chain is built from TRBV27 and TRBJ2-5; D might be TRBD2 (5 bases). Looked up from germline, CDR1 is MNHEY and CDR2 is SMNVEV (reference sequence). The V gene lost 6 bases and the J gene lost 5 bases, with 10 bases spanning the gap. The CDR3 consists of 12 residues. CDR3 sequence (DNA): TGTGCCAGCAGCGGGGATGTGGAGACCCAGTACTTC. It yields the protein CASSGDVETQYF.

This clone was counted only a few times. The chain combines TRBV19 with TRBJ1-1; D perhaps matches TRBD1 (5 bases). The germline V gene has CDR1 LNHDA and CDR2 SQIVND (reference sequence). The length of the CDR3 is 13 residues. Trimming removed 5 bases from V and 5 bases from J, with 12 bases in between. DNA for the CDR3: TGTGCCAGTAGTCCCGGGGGACGGACTGAAGCTTTCTTT. It codes for CASSPGGRTEAFF.

This chain links TRBV6-1 with TRBJ2-2; TRBD1 agrees at 7 bases. This CDR3 spans 15 amino acids. Germline V gene sequence: CDR1 MNHNS, CDR2 SASEGT. The trim removed 5 bases at V and 2 bases at J, leaving 5 bases unmatched. The DNA for the CDR3 is TGTGCCAGCAGTAGGGACAGAATAAACACCGGGGAGCTGTTTTTT. Amino acid sequence: CASSRDRINTGELFF.

This chain connects TRBV27 to TRBJ1-5; D remains unclear. Germline CDR1 is MNHEY and CDR2 is SMNVEV (reference sequence). The CDR3 is 18 amino acids. V was pared by 7 bases and J by 1 base, with 23 bases between. The CDR3 nucleotides are TGTGCCAGCAACCCTGGTCCGCCAGGTTGGAAAAGCAATCAGCCCCAGCATTTT. This sequence encodes CASNPGPPGWKSNQPQHF.

The gene calls are TRBV6-6 and TRBJ2-7, with 10 bases identical to TRBD1. This CDR3 spans 15 amino acids. From germline, CDR1 is MNHNY and CDR2 SVGAGI (reference sequence). V was pared by 7 bases and J by 4 bases, with 10 bases of the junction left unmatched. CDR3 in amino acids: CASTKIRDRGYEQYF. The CDR3 region has the DNA TGTGCCAGCACCAAAATCCGGGACAGGGGTTACGAGCAGTACTTC.

The chain combines TRBV5-6 with TRBJ2-2; TRBD1 aligns across 10 bases. The CDR3 runs 18 residues. V lost 4 bases, J lost 7 bases, and 16 bases stayed unmatched. Germline CDR1 reads SGHDT; CDR2 reads YYEEEE. The CDR3 sequence: CASSGFSGTGALGGELFF. The DNA of the CDR3 is TGTGCCAGCAGCGGATTTTCCGGGACAGGGGCTTTAGGCGGGGAGCTGTTTTTT.

The chain has TRBV28 and TRBJ1-5; the match to TRBD1 covers 8 bases. The ends lost 2 bases at V and 1 base at J; junction bases unmatched: 4. CDR1 and CDR2 (germline): MDHEN, SYDVKM. The CDR3 is made up of 16 amino acids. CDR3 DNA sequence: TGTGCCAGCAGTTTACCGACAGGGGCGAGCAATCAGCCCCAGCATTTT. Protein: CASSLPTGASNQPQHF.

The table lists this clone with a few counts. DNA for the CDR3: TGTGCCAGCAGCTTAGCGGGGGGGGGCTATGGCTACACCTTC. It encodes CASSLAGGGYGYTF. The chain joins TRBV7-6 to TRBJ1-2, with D maybe TRBD1 (5 bases). The CDR3 runs 14 residues. Trimming cost V 0 bases and J 4 bases, with 9 bases left between them. From germline, CDR1 is SGHVS and CDR2 FNYEAQ.

The CDR3 DNA sequence: TGTGCCAGCAGCTCGCCCCCAGGGTCGACTAATGAAAAACTGTTTTTT. Translation gives CASSSPPGSTNEKLFF. This chain connects TRBV7-2 to TRBJ1-4; tentatively, D is TRBD1 (5 bases). CDR1 and CDR2 from the germline V gene are SGHTA and FQGNSA. Trimming removed 4 bases at V and 2 bases at J, with 14 bases between. The CDR3 loop spans 16 amino acids.

The rearrangement uses TRBV28 and TRBJ1-5; D is perhaps TRBD1 (5 bases). The ends were cut back, 7 bases at V and 4 bases at J, with 11 bases in the middle. This CDR3 region has 13 residues. CDR1 and CDR2 (germline): MDHEN, SYDVKM. The CDR3 nucleotides read TGTGCCAGCACAGGGCCTGGAAATCAGCCCCAGCATTTT. As protein: CASTGPGNQPQHF. Full variable domain (remainder filled in from reference TRBV28 and TRBJ1-5): DVKVTQSSRYLVKRTGEKVFLECVQDMDHENMFWYRQDPGLGLRLIYFSYDVKMKEKGDIPEGYSVSREKKERFSLILESASTNQTSMYLCASTGPGNQPQHFGDGTRLSIL.